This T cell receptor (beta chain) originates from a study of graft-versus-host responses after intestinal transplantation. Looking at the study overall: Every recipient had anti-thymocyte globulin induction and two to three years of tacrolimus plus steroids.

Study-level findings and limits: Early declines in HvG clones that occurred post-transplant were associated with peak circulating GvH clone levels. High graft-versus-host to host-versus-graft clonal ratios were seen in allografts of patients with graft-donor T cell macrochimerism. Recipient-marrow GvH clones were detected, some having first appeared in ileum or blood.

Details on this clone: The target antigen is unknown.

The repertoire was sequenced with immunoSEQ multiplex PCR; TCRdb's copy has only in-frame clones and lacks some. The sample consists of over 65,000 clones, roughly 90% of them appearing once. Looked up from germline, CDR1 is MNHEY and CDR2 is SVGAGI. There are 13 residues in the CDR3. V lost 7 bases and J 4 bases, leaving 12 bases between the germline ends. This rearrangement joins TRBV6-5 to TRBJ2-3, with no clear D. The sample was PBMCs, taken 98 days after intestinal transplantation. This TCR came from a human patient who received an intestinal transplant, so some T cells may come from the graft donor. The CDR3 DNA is TGTGCCAGCACGGTAGTCCCCGCAGATACGCAGTATTTT. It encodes CASTVVPADTQYF.